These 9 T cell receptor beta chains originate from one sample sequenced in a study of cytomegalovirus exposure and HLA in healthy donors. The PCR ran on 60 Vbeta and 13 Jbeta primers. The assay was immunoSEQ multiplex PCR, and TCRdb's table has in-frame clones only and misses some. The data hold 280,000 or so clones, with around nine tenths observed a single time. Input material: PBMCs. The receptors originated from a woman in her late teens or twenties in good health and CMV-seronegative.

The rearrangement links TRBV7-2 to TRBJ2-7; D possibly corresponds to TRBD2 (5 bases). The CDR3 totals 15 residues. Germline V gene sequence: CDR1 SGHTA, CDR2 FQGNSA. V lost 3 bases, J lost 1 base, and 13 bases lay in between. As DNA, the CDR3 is TGTGCCAGCAGCTTTTTACTAGGGCCATCCTACGAGCAGTACTTC. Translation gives CASSFLLGPSYEQYF.

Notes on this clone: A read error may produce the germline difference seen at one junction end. The CDR3 reads CASSLDPGGINTEALF. The CDR3, as DNA: TGTGCCAGCAGCTTAGACCCAGGGGGAATAAACACTGAAGCTCTCTTT. The rearrangement joins TRBV5-4 to TRBJ1-1; 7 nucleotides match TRBD1. The CDR3 runs to 16 residues. The germline gives CDR1 SGHNT, CDR2 YYREEE (reference sequence). Variable domain in full (rest from reference TRBV5-4 and TRBJ1-1): ETGVTQSPTHLIKTRGQQVTLRCSSQSGHNTVSWYQQALGQGPQFIFQYYREEENGRGNFPPRFSGLQFPNYSSELNVNALELDDSALYLCASSLDPGGINTEALFGQGTRLTVV.

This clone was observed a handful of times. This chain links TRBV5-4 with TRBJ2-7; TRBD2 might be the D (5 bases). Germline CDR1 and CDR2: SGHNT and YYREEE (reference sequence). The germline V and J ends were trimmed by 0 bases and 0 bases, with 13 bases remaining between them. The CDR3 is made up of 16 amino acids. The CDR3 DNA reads TGTGCCAGCAGCTTGGCCGGGGATAGAAACTCCTACGAGCAGTACTTC. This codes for CASSLAGDRNSYEQYF. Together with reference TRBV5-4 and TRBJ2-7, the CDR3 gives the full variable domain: ETGVTQSPTHLIKTRGQQVTLRCSSQSGHNTVSWYQQALGQGPQFIFQYYREEENGRGNFPPRFSGLQFPNYSSELNVNALELDDSALYLCASSLAGDRNSYEQYFGPGTRLTVT.

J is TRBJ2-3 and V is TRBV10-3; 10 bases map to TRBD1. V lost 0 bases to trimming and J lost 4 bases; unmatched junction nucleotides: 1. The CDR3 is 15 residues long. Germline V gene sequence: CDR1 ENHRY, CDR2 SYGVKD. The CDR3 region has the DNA TGTGCCATCAGTGAGTCGGGACAGGGGCCAGATACGCAGTATTTT. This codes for CAISESGQGPDTQYF.

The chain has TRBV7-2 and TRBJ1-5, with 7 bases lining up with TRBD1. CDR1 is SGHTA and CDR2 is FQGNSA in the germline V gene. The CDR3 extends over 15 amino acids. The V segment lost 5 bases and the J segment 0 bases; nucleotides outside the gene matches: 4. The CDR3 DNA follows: TGTGCCAGCAGCCTGGGACAGAATAGCAATCAGCCCCAGCATTTT. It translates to CASSLGQNSNQPQHF.

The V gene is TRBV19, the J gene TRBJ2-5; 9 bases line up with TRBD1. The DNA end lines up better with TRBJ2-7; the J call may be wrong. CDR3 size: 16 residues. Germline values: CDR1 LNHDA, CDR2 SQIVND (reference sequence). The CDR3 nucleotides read TGTGCCAGTAGTCCTCTACCCGGGACAGGGTTCTACGAGCAGTACTTC. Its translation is CASSPLPGTGFYEQYF.

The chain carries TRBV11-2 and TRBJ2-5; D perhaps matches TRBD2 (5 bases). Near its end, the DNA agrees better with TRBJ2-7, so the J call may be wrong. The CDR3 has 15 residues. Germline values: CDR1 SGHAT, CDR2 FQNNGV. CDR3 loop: CASSSPRGFSYEQYF. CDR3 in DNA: TGTGCCAGCAGTTCCCCGAGAGGGTTTTCCTACGAGCAGTACTTC.

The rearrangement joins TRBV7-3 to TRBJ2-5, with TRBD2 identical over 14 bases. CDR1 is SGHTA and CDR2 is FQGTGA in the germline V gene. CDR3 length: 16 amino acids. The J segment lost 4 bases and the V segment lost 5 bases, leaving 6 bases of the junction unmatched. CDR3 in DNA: TGTGCCAGCAGCCCCGGACTAGCGGGGGGTACAGAGACCCAGTACTTC. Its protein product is CASSPGLAGGTETQYF.

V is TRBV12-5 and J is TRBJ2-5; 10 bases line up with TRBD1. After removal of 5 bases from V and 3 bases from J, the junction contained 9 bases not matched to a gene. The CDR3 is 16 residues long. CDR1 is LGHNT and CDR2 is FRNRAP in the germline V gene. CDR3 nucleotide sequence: TGTGCTAGTGGTCTACAACCGGGACAGGGGAAAGAGACCCAGTACTTC. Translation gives CASGLQPGQGKETQYF. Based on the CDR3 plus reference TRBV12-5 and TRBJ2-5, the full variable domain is DARVTQTPRHKVTEMGQEVTMRCQPILGHNTVFWYRQTMMQGLELLAYFRNRAPLDDSGMPKDRFSAEMPDATLATLKIQPSEPRDSAVYFCASGLQPGQGKETQYFGPGTRLLVL.